The entry that follows covers one T cell receptor (beta chain) sequence. This clone was picked up one time. Its antigen is currently not known. No quality values exist for individual bases; no much larger clone is one base distant. This sample was taken from a study of cytomegalovirus exposure and HLA in healthy donors (dated by TCRdb to about 2017). For the wider study: The roughly 700 repertoires of the first cohort and the roughly 120 validation repertoires were produced on the same platform, according to a later analysis. The aim of the study was to test whether cataloging public T cell receptors could identify signatures of past pathogen exposure. A separate validation cohort of roughly 110 different subjects was used in addition to the 666-subject first cohort. High-throughput TCR immunosequencing, statistical association of individual TCRs with disease status, and machine learning were combined to predict cytomegalovirus infection status.

Separate from the approximately 700-subject first cohort, the validation cohort of about 130 subjects was the group to which the donors belonged. Here is what the overall study found, with its caveats: The classifier was reported to diagnose cytomegalovirus status with high specificity and sensitivity in both the original cohort and the validation cohort. Across donors, most TCR sequences were observed very rarely, whereas some public TCRs were present in many individuals. Of the cluster scores, 90% to 95% were above 0 in a later analysis, which found that TCRs clustered in the first cohort also tended to co-occur in the 120 or so validation repertoires. The validation cohort had no HLA typing available for a later analysis, so co-occurrence within that cohort was assessed over all 130 or so repertoires. The authors suggested that the approach could potentially be generalized to other disease states and immunological phenotypes. In vitro tests confirmed that a few of the cytomegalovirus-associated TCR beta chains recognize cytomegalovirus antigens. The study listed 150 to 200 TCR beta chains as associated with cytomegalovirus.

The library was made by the immunoSEQ multiplex PCR assay. The authors processed their data as follows. A statistical classification framework was developed to diagnose cytomegalovirus status using the catalog of TCR beta chain sequences. TCRdb carries this immuneACCESS record with in-frame sequences only. Its versions omit some clonotypes, under half of them owing to an unresolved V gene in the studies checked, with the rest unexplained. That table is the source of V, J and clone size, and D and trimming were worked out from the DNA. The sample table shows about 160,000 clones, and 85% to 90% are seen once. The ten largest make up 5% to 7% of the sample. From the cysteine up to the phenylalanine, the CDR3 has a length of 14 residues. Just CDR3 DNA is preserved here, 42 bases in frame from base 1. From a lookup of the germline V gene, CDR1 and CDR2 are LGHNA and YSLEER. Between the V and J ends, shortened by 0 bases and 5 bases respectively, the junction contains 8 bases.

The specimen sequenced was PBMCs. The source is a woman aged 25-40 years in good health and CMV-seronegative. The chain links TRBV4-3 with TRBJ2-1; confidence is insufficient to name the D gene. The nucleotide sequence is TGCGCCAGCAGCCAAGATTCGAGTGACAATGAGCAGTTCTTC. This yields the protein CASSQDSSDNEQFF.